These T cell receptor beta chains were read from a single sample in a study of Graves' ophthalmopathy and Graves' hyperthyroidism. TCRdb reprocessed the multiplex PCR reads via MiXCR and lists one record per CDR3 protein. The sample contains roughly 700,000 distinct CDR3 sequences, 40% of which appear only once. The specimen sequenced was peripheral blood. The origin of the receptors is an adult man with Graves' ophthalmopathy. Each CDR3 is given with its conserved first and last residue. The D gene is left open where the match is weak. Not all rows give a size; the values are once, few, many and, for expanded clones, a class.

D: NA; V: TRBV10-3; size: many; J: TRBJ2-7; CDR3: CAMAGQPYEQYF; DNA: TGTGCCATGGCAGGCCAACCCTACGAGCAGTACTTC
D: NA; V: TRBV29-1; size: many; J: TRBJ1-2; CDR3: CSVEDRGSIYGYTF; DNA: TGCAGCGTTGAAGATCGGGGCAGCATCTATGGCTACACCTTC
D: TRBD1; V: TRBV20-1; size: NA; J: TRBJ2-7; CDR3: CSARGRPGQGTSYEQYF; DNA: TGCAGTGCTAGAGGGCGACCGGGACAGGGGACCTCCTACGAGCAGTACTTC
D: TRBD1; V: TRBV5-5; size: NA; J: TRBJ1-1; CDR3: CASSLYLTGGAFF; DNA: TGTGCCAGCAGCCTATACCTGACAGGGGGGGCTTTCTTT
D: NA; V: TRBV6-2/TRBV6-3; size: NA; J: TRBJ1-5; CDR3: CASSYLWGARQPQHF; DNA: TGTGCCAGCAGTTACTTATGGGGGGCGCGGCAGCCCCAGCATTTT
D: NA; V: TRBV9; size: many; J: TRBJ2-7; CDR3: CASSLIDEQYF; DNA: TGTGCCAGCAGCTTAATCGACGAGCAGTACTTC
D: NA; V: TRBV29-1; size: NA; J: TRBJ1-2; CDR3: CSTRGRGYTF; DNA: TGCAGCACCAGGGGACGAGGCTACACCTTC
D: NA; V: TRBV29-1; size: NA; J: TRBJ1-2; CDR3: CSVEWGANYGYTF; DNA: TGCAGCGTTGAGTGGGGCGCCAACTATGGCTACACCTTC
D: TRBD1; V: TRBV20-1; size: NA; J: TRBJ2-5; CDR3: CSALDWTGGRETQYF; DNA: TGCAGTGCCTTAGACTGGACAGGGGGCCGGGAGACCCAGTACTTC
D: NA; V: TRBV7-2; size: NA; J: TRBJ1-2; CDR3: CASSPSVVGGYTF; DNA: TGTGCCAGCAGCCCGAGCGTGGTAGGTGGCTACACCTTC
D: NA; V: TRBV10-3; size: NA; J: TRBJ2-5; CDR3: CAISDSNQPQYF; DNA: TGTGCCATCAGTGACAGCAATCAGCCCCAGTACTTC
D: NA; V: TRBV7-3; size: once; J: TRBJ2-3; CDR3: CASSMGKDTDTQYF; DNA: TGTGCCAGCAGTATGGGGAAGGACACAGATACGCAGTATTTT
D: TRBD1; V: TRBV20-1; size: NA; J: TRBJ2-7; CDR3: CSARSQGRSYEQHF; DNA: TGCAGTGCTAGATCACAGGGGCGATCCTACGAGCAGCACTTC
D: TRBD2; V: TRBV7-9; size: few; J: TRBJ2-5; CDR3: CASRDGLAGGETQYF; DNA: TGTGCCAGCAGGGACGGACTAGCGGGAGGGGAGACCCAGTACTTC
D: TRBD2; V: TRBV9; size: few; J: TRBJ2-5; CDR3: CASSLVSRLADQETQYF; DNA: TGTGCCAGCAGCTTAGTTAGTCGACTAGCGGACCAAGAGACCCAGTACTTC
D: NA; V: TRBV20-1; size: many; J: TRBJ2-5; CDR3: CSARGDNQETQYF; DNA: TGCAGTGCTAGGGGGGACAACCAAGAGACCCAGTACTTC
D: NA; V: TRBV7-3; size: once; J: TRBJ2-3; CDR3: CASSPLASDTQYF; DNA: TGTGCCAGCAGCCCGCTAGCGTCGGATACGCAGTATTTT
D: NA; V: TRBV14; size: few; J: TRBJ2-2; CDR3: CASSQRGHTGELFF; DNA: TGTGCCAGCAGCCAGAGGGGCCACACCGGGGAGCTGTTTTTT
D: NA; V: TRBV19; size: many; J: TRBJ1-5; CDR3: CASSHNGEGRNQPQHF; DNA: TGTGCCAGTAGCCACAACGGGGAGGGACGGAATCAGCCCCAGCATTTT
D: TRBD1; V: TRBV7-2; size: few; J: TRBJ1-6; CDR3: CASSLVGTGGYSPLHF; DNA: TGTGCCAGCAGCTTAGTGGGGACAGGGGGGTATTCACCCCTCCACTTT
D: NA; V: TRBV25-1; size: many; J: TRBJ1-6; CDR3: CASSEWGLSVSSYNSPLHF; DNA: TGTGCCAGCAGTGAATGGGGCCTCTCCGTCAGCTCCTATAATTCACCCCTCCACTTT
D: TRBD1; V: TRBV24-1; size: NA; J: TRBJ2-5; CDR3: CATSDLLGQGEAQYF; DNA: TGTGCCACCAGTGATTTGCTAGGACAGGGTGAGGCCCAGTACTTC
D: TRBD1; V: TRBV6-5; size: many; J: TRBJ1-5; CDR3: CASSNGQGGQPQHF; DNA: TGTGCCAGCAGTAACGGACAGGGTGGACAGCCCCAGCATTTT
D: TRBD2; V: TRBV5-1; size: NA; J: TRBJ2-1; CDR3: CASILQPSGNNEQFF; DNA: TGTGCCAGCATCCTCCAGCCTAGCGGCAACAATGAGCAGTTCTTC
D: NA; V: TRBV11-2; size: many; J: TRBJ2-6; CDR3: CASSYDPGANVLTF; DNA: TGTGCCAGCAGCTACGACCCTGGGGCCAACGTCCTGACTTTC
D: NA; V: TRBV20-1; size: NA; J: TRBJ2-7; CDR3: CSATRLVPYEQYF; DNA: TGCAGTGCTACGCGACTCGTCCCCTACGAGCAGTACTTC
D: TRBD1; V: TRBV7-9; size: many; J: TRBJ2-7; CDR3: CASSPGQGRQYF; DNA: TGTGCCAGCAGCCCCGGACAGGGTCGGCAGTACTTC
D: NA; V: TRBV4-1; size: NA; J: TRBJ2-7; CDR3: CASSQDGGALYEQYF; DNA: TGCGCCAGCAGCCAAGACGGCGGGGCTCTCTACGAGCAGTACTTC
D: NA; V: TRBV6-6; size: NA; J: TRBJ1-1; CDR3: CASSYGTTGNTEAFF; DNA: TGTGCCAGCAGTTACGGGACTACAGGTAACACTGAAGCTTTCTTT
D: TRBD1; V: TRBV7-9; size: once; J: TRBJ2-7; CDR3: CASRPPGTGGYEQYF; DNA: TGTGCCAGCAGACCCCCGGGGACAGGGGGCTACGAGCAGTACTTC
D: NA; V: TRBV29-1; size: many; J: TRBJ2-7; CDR3: CSVDRQGDFEQYF; DNA: TGCAGCGTTGATCGGCAGGGGGACTTCGAGCAGTACTTC
D: NA; V: TRBV15; size: NA; J: TRBJ1-5; CDR3: CATSSYMGMNSNQPQHF; DNA: TGTGCCACCAGCAGTTACATGGGGATGAATAGCAATCAGCCCCAGCATTTT
D: TRBD1; V: TRBV20-1; size: NA; J: TRBJ2-7; CDR3: CSAEKGGQGGEQYF; DNA: TGCAGTGCCGAAAAAGGGGGACAGGGCGGGGAGCAGTACTTC
D: NA; V: TRBV12-3/TRBV12-4; size: many; J: TRBJ1-2; CDR3: CASSLGPGSDVYTF; DNA: TGTGCCAGCAGCCTTGGGCCAGGTAGCGATGTCTACACCTTC
D: TRBD1; V: TRBV5-6; size: NA; J: TRBJ2-5; CDR3: CASSLIPGQLGYF; DNA: TGTGCCAGCAGCTTGATACCGGGACAGCTTGGGTACTTC
D: NA; V: TRBV10-2; size: NA; J: TRBJ2-7; CDR3: CASSESSMGQLYEQYF; DNA: TGCGCCAGCAGTGAGTCATCCATGGGGCAGCTCTACGAGCAGTACTTC
D: NA; V: TRBV5-6; size: few; J: TRBJ1-5; CDR3: CASSLGGHLRPQHF; DNA: TGTGCCAGCAGCTTGGGGGGTCATCTAAGGCCCCAGCATTTT
D: NA; V: TRBV24-1; size: many; J: TRBJ1-5; CDR3: CATSDLDSNQPQHF; DNA: TGTGCCACCAGTGATTTGGATAGCAATCAGCCCCAGCATTTT
D: NA; V: TRBV29-1; size: NA; J: TRBJ1-2; CDR3: CSVGSDSYYGYTF; DNA: TGCAGCGTTGGCTCCGACAGCTACTATGGCTACACCTTC
D: NA; V: TRBV10-2; size: NA; J: TRBJ1-6; CDR3: CASSPSPAGRNSPLHF; DNA: TGTGCCAGCTCACCCTCCCCTGCAGGGCGTAATTCACCCCTCCACTTT
D: TRBD1; V: TRBV2; size: few; J: TRBJ1-2; CDR3: CASSEPGQAIYGYTF; DNA: TGTGCCAGCAGTGAGCCGGGACAGGCGATCTATGGCTACACCTTC
D: NA; V: TRBV20-1; size: many; J: TRBJ2-5; CDR3: CSARGGPQETQYF; DNA: TGCAGTGCCAGGGGGGGGCCGCAAGAGACCCAGTACTTC
D: NA; V: TRBV2; size: NA; J: TRBJ2-7; CDR3: CASVGNGDYEQYF; DNA: TGTGCCAGCGTTGGTAACGGAGACTACGAGCAGTACTTC
D: NA; V: TRBV6-5; size: NA; J: TRBJ2-7; CDR3: CASSKAAMSEQYF; DNA: TGTGCCAGCAGTAAAGCCGCTATGAGCGAGCAGTACTTC
D: NA; V: TRBV3-1; size: few; J: TRBJ2-5; CDR3: CASSQDDGREETQYF; DNA: TGTGCCAGCAGCCAAGACGACGGGAGAGAGGAGACCCAGTACTTC
D: NA; V: TRBV25-1; size: few; J: TRBJ1-1; CDR3: CASSDVMNTEAFF; DNA: TGTGCCAGCAGTGATGTTATGAACACTGAAGCTTTCTTT
D: NA; V: TRBV14; size: NA; J: TRBJ2-6; CDR3: CASSQDLLGVPGANVLTF; DNA: TGTGCCAGCAGCCAAGACTTACTAGGAGTGCCTGGGGCCAACGTCCTGACTTTC
D: NA; V: TRBV4-3; size: NA; J: TRBJ2-7; CDR3: CASSQDISYEQYF; DNA: TGCGCCAGCAGCCAAGATATCTCCTACGAGCAGTACTTC
D: NA; V: TRBV4-3; size: NA; J: TRBJ2-2; CDR3: CASSQHPYTGELFF; DNA: TGCGCCAGCAGCCAACACCCTTACACCGGGGAGCTGTTTTTT
D: TRBD1; V: TRBV5-6; size: NA; J: TRBJ1-5; CDR3: CASSLSGTGWQPQHF; DNA: TGTGCCAGCAGTTTATCGGGGACAGGGTGGCAGCCCCAGCATTTT
D: NA; V: TRBV10-2; size: NA; J: TRBJ1-2; CDR3: CASSYIRGAGYGYTF; DNA: TGTGCCAGCAGTTACATTCGGGGCGCAGGCTATGGCTACACCTTC
D: NA; V: TRBV20-1; size: many; J: TRBJ1-5; CDR3: CSAHQGRWQPQHF; DNA: TGCAGTGCCCACCAAGGCCGATGGCAGCCCCAGCATTTT
D: NA; V: TRBV20-1; size: few; J: TRBJ2-7; CDR3: CSAGDGYEQYF; DNA: TGCAGTGCCGGGGACGGCTACGAGCAGTACTTC
D: NA; V: TRBV7-9; size: few; J: TRBJ2-5; CDR3: CASSQADDGQETQYF; DNA: TGTGCCAGCAGCCAGGCGGATGACGGCCAAGAGACCCAGTACTTC
D: NA; V: TRBV7-9; size: NA; J: TRBJ1-2; CDR3: CASSSHDSANYGYTF; DNA: TGTGCCAGCAGCTCCCACGACAGCGCTAACTATGGCTACACCTTC
D: TRBD1; V: TRBV11-2; size: NA; J: TRBJ2-5; CDR3: CASSLDPVGQGLETQYF; DNA: TGTGCCAGCAGCTTAGACCCAGTTGGACAGGGGTTGGAGACCCAGTACTTC